The 15 T cell receptor beta chains below were found in one sample sequenced in a study of regulatory T cells in long-lasting Graves disease. CDR3 regions were amplified by Arm-PCR using iRepertoire HTBI primers to build TCR beta libraries. TCRdb re-derived calls from the multiplex PCR reads in MiXCR, one entry per CDR3 protein. The sample lists hundreds of thousands of distinct CDR3 sequences; roughly 15% were seen once. The time point denotes: newly diagnosed GD, antithyroid drugs for less than 3 months. PBMC RNA was the source of the TCR library. These same records also appear under a second study, on T cells in Graves' hyperthyroidism and ophthalmopathy.

The specimen was peripheral blood mononuclear cells (PBMCs), collected at new diagnosis, from a patient treated with antithyroid drugs. Source of these receptors: a woman aged 25 to 39 with Graves disease.

This clonotype appeared many times. The J gene is TRBJ1-6, the V gene TRBV20-1, with a possible D match to TRBD1 (6 bases). The CDR3 contains 13 residues. CDR1 and CDR2 (germline): DFQATT, SNEGSKA (reference sequence). V was trimmed by 3 bases and J by 6 bases, leaving 9 bases between them. The CDR3 protein is CSARTGINSPLHF. For the CDR3, the DNA is TGCAGTGCTAGGACAGGAATTAATTCACCCCTCCACTTT.

This clonotype has at least ten counts. CDR3 in DNA: TGCAGTGGATGGAGCTCAGATACGCAGTATTTT. Protein sequence: CSGWSSDTQYF. This chain uses TRBV20-1 with TRBJ2-3, with no clear D. This CDR3 is built from 11 residues. The germline CDR1 and CDR2 sequences are DFQATT and SNEGSKA (reference sequence). Trimming removed 7 bases from V and 4 bases from J, with 9 bases in between.

The V call is TRBV12-3 or TRBV12-4, the J call TRBJ1-4, with 8 bases aligning to TRBD1. The V segment lost 6 bases and the J segment 6 bases; nucleotides outside the gene matches: 6. The CDR3 sequence is 14 residues long. The CDR3 sequence is CASSPGQVYEKLFF. The CDR3 DNA reads as TGTGCCAGCAGCCCGGGACAGGTGTATGAAAAACTGTTTTTT.

A remark on this clonotype: This probably arose from a read error, given a far larger clone one base away. This chain connects TRBV12-3 or TRBV12-4 to TRBJ2-7; D unresolved. This CDR3 region has 12 residues. Trimming left V 3 bases short and J 6 bases short, with 9 bases between. The CDR3, as DNA: TGTGCCAGCAGTTTGTGGGGATTCGAGCAGTACTTC. This translates into CASSLWGFEQYF.

A word on this clonotype: Just one base apart from a much larger clone, this may be a read error. The V and J genes are TRBV27 and TRBJ2-1; a weak D match, TRBD2 (6 bases). The CDR3 totals 14 residues. The germline V gene has CDR1 MNHEY and CDR2 SMNVEV (reference sequence). The V end lost 5 bases, the J end lost 8 bases, and 16 bases lay between the germline ends. This CDR3 is CASSLGGGGDEQFF. The CDR3 coding sequence is TGTGCCAGCAGTCTGGGAGGAGGTGGCGATGAGCAGTTCTTC.

This clonotype was found many times. The rearrangement joins TRBV28 to TRBJ1-1; no reliable D call. The CDR3 covers 15 residues. Germline CDR1 is MDHEN and CDR2 is SYDVKM. V lost 3 bases and J 1 base, leaving 12 bases between the germline ends. In DNA form, the CDR3 reads TGTGCCAGCAGTTTTACTTCAGGACCGAACACTGAAGCTTTCTTT. It codes for CASSFTSGPNTEAFF. Complete variable domain (other parts from reference TRBV28 and TRBJ1-1): DVKVTQSSRYLVKRTGEKVFLECVQDMDHENMFWYRQDPGLGLRLIYFSYDVKMKEKGDIPEGYSVSREKKERFSLILESASTNQTSMYLCASSFTSGPNTEAFFGQGTRLTVV.

This clonotype has just a few counts. V is TRBV29-1 and J is TRBJ2-1; D might be TRBD1 (5 bases). The CDR3 is 14 amino acids. Between the trimmed V and J ends, which lost 6 bases and 8 bases, there was a span of 20 bases. Germline V gene sequence: CDR1 SQVTM, CDR2 ANQGSEA. CDR3 nucleotide sequence: TGCAGCGTACAACCTACGACAGCACGTTATGAGCAGTTCTTC. Its translation is CSVQPTTARYEQFF.

The chain recombines TRBV18 with TRBJ2-7; 10 bases fit TRBD1. Germline trimming cut 6 bases from V and 1 base from J; bases unmatched to any gene: 6. The germline V gene has CDR1 KGHSH and CDR2 LQKENI. CDR3 length: 15 amino acids. CDR3 nucleotide sequence: TGTGCCAGCTCTCAAGACAGGGGGCTATCCTACGAGCAGTACTTC. Translation gives CASSQDRGLSYEQYF.

The V gene is TRBV28, the J gene TRBJ1-3; D gene unclear. Trimming left V 6 bases short and J 12 bases short, with 15 bases between. The germline CDR1 and CDR2 sequences are MDHEN and SYDVKM. This CDR3 has 12 residues. The CDR3 loop reads CASSDPDAGIYF. The DNA for the CDR3 is TGTGCCAGCAGCGACCCGGACGCGGGCATATATTTT.

This clonotype occurred a few times. The chain is built from TRBV5-4 and TRBJ2-7; D is perhaps TRBD2 (6 bases). The CDR3 has 11 amino acids. V was shortened by 6 bases and J by 7 bases, with 11 bases between the two germline ends. Germline CDR1 reads SGHNT; CDR2 reads YYREEE (reference sequence). The CDR3 is CASTVAGEQYF. The CDR3 nucleotides read TGTGCCAGCACGGTGGCGGGGGAGCAGTACTTC.

In its sample, this clonotype was seen many times. The chain links TRBV3-1 to TRBJ2-3; TRBD2 aligns across 11 bases. Trimming cost V 6 bases and J 3 bases; bases outside gene matches: 5. Germline assignment: CDR1 LGHDT and CDR2 YNNKEL (reference sequence). The CDR3 length is 15 residues. The CDR3 region is CASSQTSGRTDTQYF. CDR3 nucleotide sequence: TGTGCCAGCAGTCAAACTAGCGGGAGAACAGATACGCAGTATTTT.

This clonotype was observed at least ten times. CDR3 in DNA: TGTGCCAGCAGCTTAAGGTCAGGTTACTCTGGGGCCAACGTCCTGACTTTC. Amino acid sequence: CASSLRSGYSGANVLTF. The genes are TRBV7-2 and TRBJ2-6; no firm D call. CDR1 SGHTA and CDR2 FQGNSA come from the germline V gene. The CDR3 has 17 amino acids. V was shortened by 2 bases and J by 0 bases, with 11 bases between the two germline ends.

This clonotype appeared a single time. The genes are TRBV11-2 and TRBJ2-7; TRBD2 agrees at 10 bases. The V gene end was trimmed by 6 bases and the J gene end by 11 bases; junction bases not matched to a gene: 13. This CDR3 has 14 residues. Germline CDR1 SGHAT, CDR2 FQNNGV. The CDR3, as DNA: TGTGCCAGCAGAGCCGGGACTAGCGACAAGGTGGAGTACTTC. This encodes CASRAGTSDKVEYF.

The chain employs TRBV30 and TRBJ2-2; 10 bases map to TRBD2. The CDR3 sequence is 15 residues long. Germline CDR1 and CDR2: GTSNPN and SVGIG (reference sequence). V shed 4 bases and J 7 bases; nucleotides not matched to a gene: 9. CDR3 loop: CAWTPGTSVSGELFF. The CDR3 nucleotides read TGTGCCTGGACCCCCGGGACTAGCGTCAGCGGGGAGCTGTTTTTT.

This rearrangement joins TRBV10-3 to TRBJ1-1; D is possibly TRBD1 (5 bases). Germline V gives CDR1 ENHRY, CDR2 SYGVKD. Trimming left V 8 bases short and J 0 bases short, with 13 bases between. The CDR3 consists of 14 residues. The CDR3 DNA is TGTGCCATCGGCCAGGGTTCGATGAACACTGAAGCTTTCTTT. This encodes CAIGQGSMNTEAFF.